These T cell receptor beta chains were read from a single sample in a study of blood T cell repertoires in COVID-19. Sequenced by immunoSEQ multiplex PCR; TCRdb stores in-frame clones only, minus some. The sample holds approximately 200,000 clones; about 80% are singletons and the top ten take 1.3%. Sequencing was done on a sample of PBMCs or T cells enriched from blood (not recorded which). The source is a woman aged 40 to 50 with acute COVID-19. Both conserved end residues are part of each CDR3. Not every row has a clone size; where given, it reads once, few, many or a size class.

CDR3aa,v_gene,abundance,j_gene
CASSSGGTSGSSHYEQYF,TRBV7-9,-,TRBJ2-7
CASSFAIRGSFYEKLFF,TRBV7-9,-,TRBJ1-4
CASSQDRQGKNIQYF,TRBV4-3,-,TRBJ2-4
CSVPLGQGNYGYTF,TRBV29-1,-,TRBJ1-2
CASSLVGWDKYPKNIQYF,TRBV11-2,-,TRBJ2-4
CASSQGGQGSGSGNTIYF,TRBV4-1,once,TRBJ1-3
CASSLVPSGSQYF,TRBV5-6,-,TRBJ2-3
CASSVHSNQPQHF,TRBV7-8,few,TRBJ1-5
CASAMPTGYTEAFF,TRBV28,-,TRBJ1-1
CASTSNPYNEQFF,TRBV19,-,TRBJ2-1
CASSLSGETQYF,TRBV3-1/TRBV3-2,-,TRBJ2-5
CASSHSTGRHYGYTF,TRBV3-1/TRBV3-2,-,TRBJ1-2
CASSQDQGLALYNEQFF,TRBV4-1,-,TRBJ2-1
CASSTLGEGRNEAFF,TRBV19,-,TRBJ1-1
CASSLFGTGLIAFF,TRBV5-8,few,TRBJ1-1
CASSNLQGVPSYEQYF,TRBV19,-,TRBJ2-7
CASSVGLAGDNEQFF,TRBV9,-,TRBJ2-1
CASSQDVGRVHNEQFF,TRBV14,-,TRBJ2-1
CASSQGGSNYGYTF,TRBV18,-,TRBJ1-2
CASSLTGQGPGNTIYF,TRBV7-2,once,TRBJ1-3
CASSYAVGQGEAFF,TRBV7-2,-,TRBJ1-1
CASSPGTSKDTQYF,TRBV18,-,TRBJ2-3